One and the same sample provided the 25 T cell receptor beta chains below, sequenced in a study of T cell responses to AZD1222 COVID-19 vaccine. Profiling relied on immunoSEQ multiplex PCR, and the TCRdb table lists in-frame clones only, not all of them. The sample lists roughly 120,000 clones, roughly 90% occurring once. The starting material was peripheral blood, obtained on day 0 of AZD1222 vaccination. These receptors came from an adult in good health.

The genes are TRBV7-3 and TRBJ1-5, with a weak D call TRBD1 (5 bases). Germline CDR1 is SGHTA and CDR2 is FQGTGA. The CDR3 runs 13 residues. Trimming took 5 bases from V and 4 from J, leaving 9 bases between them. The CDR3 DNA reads TGTGCCAGCAGCACCGGGGGGAATCAGCCCCAGCATTTT. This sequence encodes CASSTGGNQPQHF.

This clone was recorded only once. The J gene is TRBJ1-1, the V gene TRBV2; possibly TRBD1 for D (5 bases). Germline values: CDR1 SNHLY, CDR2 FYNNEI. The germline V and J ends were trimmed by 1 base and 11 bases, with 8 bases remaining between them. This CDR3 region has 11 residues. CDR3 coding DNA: TGTGCCAGCAGTGAAGGTTGGGGGGCTTTCTTT. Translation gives CASSEGWGAFF.

In DNA, the CDR3 is TGTGCCAGCTCACGAACGGACAGGGTCCGAAAACTGTTTTTT. Translation: CASSRTDRVRKLFF. This chain uses TRBV18 with TRBJ1-4, with 8 bases aligning to TRBD1. Germline V gene sequence: CDR1 KGHSH, CDR2 LQKENI. J gave up 10 bases and V 4 bases, and 8 bases lay outside the gene matches. The CDR3 loop spans 14 amino acids.

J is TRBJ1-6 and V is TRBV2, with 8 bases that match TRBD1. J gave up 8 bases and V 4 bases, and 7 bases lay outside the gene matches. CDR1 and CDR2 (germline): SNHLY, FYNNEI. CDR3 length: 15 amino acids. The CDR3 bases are TGTGCCAGCAGTGTAGGACAGGGTGGTGATTCACCCCTCCACTTT. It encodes CASSVGQGGDSPLHF.

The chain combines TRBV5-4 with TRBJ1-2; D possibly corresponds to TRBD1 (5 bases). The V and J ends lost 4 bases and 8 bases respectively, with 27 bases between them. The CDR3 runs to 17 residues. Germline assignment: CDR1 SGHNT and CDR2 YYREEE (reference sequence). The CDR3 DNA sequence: TGTGCCAGCAGCCTAGGAGGGAACGATATTCGAAAGGGGGGCTACACCTTC. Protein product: CASSLGGNDIRKGGYTF.

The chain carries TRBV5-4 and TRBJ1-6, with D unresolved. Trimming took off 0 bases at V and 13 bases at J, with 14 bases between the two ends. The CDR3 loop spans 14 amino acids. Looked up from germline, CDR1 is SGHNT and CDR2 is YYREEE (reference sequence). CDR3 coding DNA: TGTGCCAGCAGCTTGGCATCCGAGTCCTTCCCCCTCCACTTT. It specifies CASSLASESFPLHF.

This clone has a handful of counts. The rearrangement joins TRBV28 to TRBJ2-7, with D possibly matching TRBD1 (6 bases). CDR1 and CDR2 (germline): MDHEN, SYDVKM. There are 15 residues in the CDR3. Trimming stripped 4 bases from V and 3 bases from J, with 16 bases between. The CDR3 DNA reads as TGTGCCAGCAGTTCGTCCGGGACACTGAGCTACGAGCAGTACTTC. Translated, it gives CASSSSGTLSYEQYF. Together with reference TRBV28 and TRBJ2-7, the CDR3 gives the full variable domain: DVKVTQSSRYLVKRTGEKVFLECVQDMDHENMFWYRQDPGLGLRLIYFSYDVKMKEKGDIPEGYSVSREKKERFSLILESASTNQTSMYLCASSSSGTLSYEQYFGPGTRLTVT.

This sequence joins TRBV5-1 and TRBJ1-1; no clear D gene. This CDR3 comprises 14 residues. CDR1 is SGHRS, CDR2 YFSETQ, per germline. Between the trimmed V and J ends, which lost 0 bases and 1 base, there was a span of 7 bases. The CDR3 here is CASSLGWGNTEAFF. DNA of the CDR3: TGCGCCAGCAGCTTGGGGTGGGGGAACACTGAAGCTTTCTTT.

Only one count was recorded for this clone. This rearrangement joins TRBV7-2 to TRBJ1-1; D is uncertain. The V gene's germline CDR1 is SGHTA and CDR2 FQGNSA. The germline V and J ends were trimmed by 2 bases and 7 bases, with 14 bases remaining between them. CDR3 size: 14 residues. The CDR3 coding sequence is TGTGCCAGCAGCTTATCCTCTAGGCAGGTTGAAGCTTTCTTT. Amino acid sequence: CASSLSSRQVEAFF.

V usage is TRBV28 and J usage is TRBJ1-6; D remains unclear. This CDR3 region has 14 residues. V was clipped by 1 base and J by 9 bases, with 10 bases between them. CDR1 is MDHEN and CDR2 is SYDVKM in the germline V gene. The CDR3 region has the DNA TGTGCCAGCAGTTTATTAGGAGAGTCTTCACCCCTCCACTTT. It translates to CASSLLGESSPLHF.

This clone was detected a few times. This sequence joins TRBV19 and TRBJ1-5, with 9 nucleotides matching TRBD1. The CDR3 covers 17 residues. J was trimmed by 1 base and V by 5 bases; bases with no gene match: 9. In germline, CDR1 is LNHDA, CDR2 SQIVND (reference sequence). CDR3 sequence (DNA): TGTGCCAGTAGTCCACTCCGGGACAGGGTAAGCAATCAGCCCCAGCATTTT. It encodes CASSPLRDRVSNQPQHF.

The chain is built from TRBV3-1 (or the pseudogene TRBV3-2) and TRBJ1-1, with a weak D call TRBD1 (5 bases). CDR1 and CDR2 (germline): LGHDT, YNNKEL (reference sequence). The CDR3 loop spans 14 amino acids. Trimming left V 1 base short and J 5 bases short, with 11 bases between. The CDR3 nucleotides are TGTGCCAGCAGCCAAGGCCAGGGAAGGACTGAAGCTTTCTTT. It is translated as CASSQGQGRTEAFF.

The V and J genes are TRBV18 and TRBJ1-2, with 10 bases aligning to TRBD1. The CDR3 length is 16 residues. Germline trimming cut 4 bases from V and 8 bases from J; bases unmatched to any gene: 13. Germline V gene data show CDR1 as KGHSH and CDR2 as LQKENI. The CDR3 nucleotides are TGTGCCAGCTCACTTCAAGCACCGGGACAGGGGATGGGCTACACCTTC. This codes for CASSLQAPGQGMGYTF.

CDR3 amino acids: CASSLPAGGRNEQYF. The DNA of the CDR3 is TGTGCCAGCAGTCTCCCGGCGGGAGGCCGGAACGAGCAGTACTTC. The rearrangement joins TRBV6-5 to TRBJ2-7; 8 bases are a match to TRBD2. The germline CDR1 and CDR2 sequences are MNHEY and SVGAGI. With 5 bases clipped from V and 5 bases from J, the junction kept 11 bases outside the gene matches. The CDR3 totals 15 residues.

The CDR3 region is CASRRQPISTDTQYF. DNA of the CDR3: TGTGCCAGCAGGAGGCAGCCCATCAGCACAGATACGCAGTATTTT. The J gene is TRBJ2-3, the V gene TRBV6-4; unclear D gene. The CDR3 is 15 residues long. Germline lookup yields CDR1 MRHNA and CDR2 SNTAGT. Between the trimmed V and J ends, which lost 6 bases and 0 bases, there was a span of 13 bases.

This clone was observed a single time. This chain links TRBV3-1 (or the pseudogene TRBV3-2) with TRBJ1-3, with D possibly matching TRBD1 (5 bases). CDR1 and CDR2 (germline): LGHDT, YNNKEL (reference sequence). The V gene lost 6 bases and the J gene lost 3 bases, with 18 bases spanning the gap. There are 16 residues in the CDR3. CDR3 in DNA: TGTGCCAGCAGTCGACTGCAGGGTGCCTTTGGAAACACCATATATTTT. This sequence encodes CASSRLQGAFGNTIYF.

CDR3 protein: CASSLLGPETQYF. The DNA for the CDR3 is TGTGCCAGCAGCTTGCTAGGACCGGAGACCCAGTACTTC. This sequence joins TRBV11-1 and TRBJ2-5; no reliable D call. The ends were cut back, 3 bases at V and 5 bases at J, with 10 bases in the middle. This CDR3 comprises 13 residues. Germline-derived CDR1 and CDR2 are SGHAT and FQDESV (reference sequence).

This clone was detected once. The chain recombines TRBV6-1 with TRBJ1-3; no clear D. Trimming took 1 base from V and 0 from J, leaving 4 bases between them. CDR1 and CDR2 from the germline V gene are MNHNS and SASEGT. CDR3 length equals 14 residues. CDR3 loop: CASSEDTSGNTIYF. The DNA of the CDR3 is TGTGCCAGCAGTGAAGACACCTCTGGAAACACCATATATTTT.

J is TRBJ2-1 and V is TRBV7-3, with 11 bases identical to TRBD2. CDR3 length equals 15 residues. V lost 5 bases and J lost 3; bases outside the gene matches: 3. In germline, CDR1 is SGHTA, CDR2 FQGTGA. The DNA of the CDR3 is TGTGCCAGCAGCCCAGGACTAGCGGGCTACAATGAGCAGTTCTTC. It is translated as CASSPGLAGYNEQFF.

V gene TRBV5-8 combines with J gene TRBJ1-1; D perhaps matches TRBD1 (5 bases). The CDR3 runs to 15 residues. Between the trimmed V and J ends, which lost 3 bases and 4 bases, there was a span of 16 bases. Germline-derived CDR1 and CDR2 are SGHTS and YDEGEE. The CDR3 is CASSWRTYRSTEAFF. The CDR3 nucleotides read TGTGCCAGCAGCTGGAGGACCTACAGGAGCACTGAAGCTTTCTTT.

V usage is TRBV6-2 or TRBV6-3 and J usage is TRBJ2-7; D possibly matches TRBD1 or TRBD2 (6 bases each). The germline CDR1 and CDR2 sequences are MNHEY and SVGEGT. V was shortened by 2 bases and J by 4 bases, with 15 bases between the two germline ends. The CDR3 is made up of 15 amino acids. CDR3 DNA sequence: TGTGCCAGCAGTTACAGGGGGGAAAATTTGTACGAGCAGTACTTC. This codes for CASSYRGENLYEQYF.

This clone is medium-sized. CDR3 coding DNA: TGTGCCACCAGCAGAGATCAAGCCGGCACAGATACGCAGTATTTT. Protein sequence: CATSRDQAGTDTQYF. This chain connects TRBV15 to TRBJ2-3; no reliable D call. Deletions cut 0 bases from V and 1 base from J, with 8 bases between. The CDR3 length is 15 residues. Germline CDR1 LNHNV, CDR2 YYDKDF (reference sequence).

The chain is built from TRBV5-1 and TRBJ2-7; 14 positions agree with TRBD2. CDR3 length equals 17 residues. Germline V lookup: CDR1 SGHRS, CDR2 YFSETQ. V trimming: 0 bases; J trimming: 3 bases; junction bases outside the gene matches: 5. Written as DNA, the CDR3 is TGCGCCAGCAGCTTGGAAGGACTAGCGGGAGGTTTCTACGAGCAGTACTTC. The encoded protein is CASSLEGLAGGFYEQYF.

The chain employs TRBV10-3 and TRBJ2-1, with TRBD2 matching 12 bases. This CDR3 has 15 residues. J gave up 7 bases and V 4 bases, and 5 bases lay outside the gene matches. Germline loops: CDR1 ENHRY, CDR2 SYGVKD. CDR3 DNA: TGTGCCATCAGTGTCCTAGCGGGAGGGCGTAATGAGCAGTTCTTC. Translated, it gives CAISVLAGGRNEQFF.

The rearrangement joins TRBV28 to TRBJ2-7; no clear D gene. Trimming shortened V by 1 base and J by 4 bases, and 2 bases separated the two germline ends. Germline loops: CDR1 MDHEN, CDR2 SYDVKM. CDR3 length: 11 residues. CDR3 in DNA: TGTGCCAGCAGTTTATATTACGAGCAGTACTTC. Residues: CASSLYYEQYF. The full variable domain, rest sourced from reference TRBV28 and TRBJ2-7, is DVKVTQSSRYLVKRTGEKVFLECVQDMDHENMFWYRQDPGLGLRLIYFSYDVKMKEKGDIPEGYSVSREKKERFSLILESASTNQTSMYLCASSLYYEQYFGPGTRLTVT.